This T cell receptor (beta chain) was sequenced during a study of blood T cell repertoires in COVID-19. Study overall: Italy, Spain and the United States were the sources of the convalescent and acute COVID-19 samples. PBMCs, B-cell-depleted T cells, or T cells were the source of the cDNA or gDNA that made up the material.

Unmatched junction bases numbered 7, after V lost 10 bases and J lost 4 bases. The CDR3 is 13 amino acids. Germline-derived CDR1 and CDR2 are LNHDA and SQIVND (reference sequence). The assay was immunoSEQ multiplex PCR, and TCRdb's table has in-frame clones only and misses some. The repertoire consists of roughly 96,000 clones, with 75% to 85% occurring once and the leading ten covering around 4.1%. This clonotype was obtained from a man aged 55 to 70 with acute or convalescent COVID-19. V and J are TRBV19 and TRBJ2-5; 9 nucleotides align to TRBD1. Sequencing used peripheral blood. This CDR3 is CATSPGQGETQYF. CDR3 in DNA: TGTGCCACGTCCCCGGGACAGGGAGAGACCCAGTACTTC. Combining the CDR3 with reference TRBV19 and TRBJ2-5 gives the whole variable domain DGGITQSPKYLFRKEGQNVTLSCEQNLNHDAMYWYRQDPGQGLRLIYYSQIVNDFQKGDIAEGYSVSREKKESFPLTVTSAQKNPTAFYLCATSPGQGETQYFGPGTRLLVL.